Each of the 29 T cell receptor beta chains below was sequenced from the same sample in a study of T cell responses to AZD1222 COVID-19 vaccine. TCRdb's table, derived via immunoSEQ multiplex PCR, lists solely in-frame clones and lacks some. The sample lists some 83,000 clones, roughly 83% occurring once. The source material was peripheral blood, sampled on day 0 of AZD1222 vaccination. Source of these receptors: an adult in good health.

The gene calls are TRBV25-1 and TRBJ2-5; 9 bases are a match to TRBD2. The V and J ends lost 3 bases and 1 base, in that order; junction bases with no gene match: 3. The CDR3 is 15 residues long. CDR1 is MGHDK, CDR2 SYGVNS, per germline. In DNA form, the CDR3 reads TGTGCCAGCAGTGATAGGCGGGGGGGCCAAGAGACCCAGTACTTC. This codes for CASSDRRGGQETQYF.

This rearrangement joins TRBV29-1 to TRBJ1-4; D not certain. This CDR3 contains 13 residues. Looked up from germline, CDR1 is SQVTM and CDR2 is ANQGSEA. The germline V and J ends were trimmed by 1 base and 4 bases, with 7 bases remaining between them. CDR3 nucleotide sequence: TGCAGCGTTGAAGGGGGTGGTAATGAAAAACTGTTTTTT. The encoded protein is CSVEGGGNEKLFF.

The rearrangement uses TRBV21-1 and TRBJ2-4; TRBD2, the table's D call, was not compared with the DNA. TRBV21-1 is marked as a pseudogene. The CDR3 is made up of 17 amino acids. In DNA, the CDR3 is TGTGCCAGCAGCAAAGCACGGGGAACTCAAGCCAAAAACATTCAGTACTTC. Protein product: CASSKARGTQAKNIQYF.

The gene calls are TRBV12-3 or TRBV12-4 and TRBJ1-5, with D possibly being TRBD1 (5 bases). The CDR3 sequence is 13 residues long. Trimming took off 6 bases at V and 6 bases at J, with 12 bases between the two ends. CDR3 DNA sequence: TGTGCCAGCAGGCTAGGGGAGGGTCAGCCCCAGCATTTT. Translation: CASRLGEGQPQHF.

This clone was counted only a few times. J is TRBJ1-1 and V is TRBV6-2 or TRBV6-3; 7 bases are shared with TRBD1. V shed 2 bases, J shed 4 bases, and the junction held 4 bases outside the gene matches. There are 14 residues in the CDR3. Germline CDR1 MNHEY, CDR2 SVGEGT. The CDR3 is CASSYRGQVTEAFF. In DNA form, the CDR3 reads TGTGCCAGCAGTTACAGGGGGCAGGTCACTGAAGCTTTCTTT.

The chain combines TRBV9 with TRBJ2-3, with D uncertain. The CDR3 loop spans 14 amino acids. Trimming pared 4 bases from V and 4 bases from J, leaving 13 bases between. Looked up from germline, CDR1 is SGDLS and CDR2 is YYNGEE. Here the CDR3 reads CASSTSSRSDTQYF. The CDR3 DNA follows: TGTGCCAGCAGCACCTCGAGCCGGTCAGATACGCAGTATTTT.

This chain uses TRBV7-6 with TRBJ2-7, with 9 bases matching TRBD2. There are 16 residues in the CDR3. The V gene end was trimmed by 4 bases and the J gene end by 0 bases; junction bases not matched to a gene: 7. CDR1 and CDR2 from the germline V gene are SGHVS and FNYEAQ. The CDR3 DNA sequence: TGTGCCAGCAGCTCTGTAGCGGGAGAGAGCTCCTACGAGCAGTACTTC. Its translation: CASSSVAGESSYEQYF.

This chain uses TRBV7-9 with TRBJ1-1; D is undetermined. V was clipped by 5 bases and J by 4 bases, with 17 bases between them. CDR3 length equals 15 residues. Germline assignment: CDR1 SEHNR and CDR2 FQNEAQ (reference sequence). The CDR3 region is CASSRMVELGTEAFF. Here the CDR3 DNA reads TGTGCCAGCAGCCGTATGGTGGAGTTGGGCACTGAAGCTTTCTTT.

In its sample, this clone ranks as large. The chain joins TRBV6-5 to TRBJ2-7; weak D call: TRBD2 (6 bases). CDR1 and CDR2 (germline): MNHEY, SVGAGI. The V end lost 6 bases, the J end lost 6 bases, and 18 bases lay between the germline ends. The CDR3 is 14 residues long. The CDR3 DNA is TGTGCCAGCAGCCTCGTCGGGGCCGGGAGCGAGCAGTACTTC. Amino acids: CASSLVGAGSEQYF.

The chain links TRBV25-1 to TRBJ1-5; perhaps TRBD1 as D (5 bases). The germline V gene encodes CDR1 MGHDK and CDR2 SYGVNS. The V end lost 1 base, the J end lost 7 bases, and 11 bases lay between the germline ends. The CDR3 extends over 14 amino acids. The CDR3 nucleotides read TGTGCCAGCAGTGAATCGGGGGTGAGGCAGCCCCAGCATTTT. Its protein product is CASSESGVRQPQHF.

To note about this clone: Here the CDR3 omits its conserved ending phenylalanine or tryptophan, so a read error is the likely source. It is unclear where the CDR3 begins or ends on the DNA, so no DNA is shown, and the CDR3 is as TCRdb lists it. This sequence joins TRBV6-2 or TRBV6-3 and TRBJ2-7. The CDR3 totals 13 residues, both ends included. The germline gives CDR1 MNHEY, CDR2 SVGEGT. Here the CDR3 reads CASSTTEPPDPRL.

The chain recombines TRBV5-1 with TRBJ1-1, with TRBD1 matching over 7 bases. This CDR3 region has 14 residues. Germline lookup yields CDR1 SGHRS and CDR2 YFSETQ. V trimming: 1 base; J trimming: 5 bases; junction bases outside the gene matches: 5. CDR3 sequence: CASSLTTGRTEAFF. DNA for the CDR3: TGCGCCAGCAGCTTGACGACAGGGAGGACTGAAGCTTTCTTT.

V gene TRBV29-1 combines with J gene TRBJ2-6; D not certain. The CDR3 consists of 12 residues. Germline V gene lookup returns CDR1 SQVTM and CDR2 ANQGSEA. V lost 7 bases, J lost 1 base, and 5 bases lay in between. CDR3 sequence (DNA): TGCAGCGCAATGTCTGGGGCCAACGTCCTGACTTTC. Protein sequence: CSAMSGANVLTF.

The chain has TRBV18 and TRBJ1-1; possibly TRBD1 for D (5 bases). Looked up from germline, CDR1 is KGHSH and CDR2 is LQKENI. V gave up 3 bases and J gave up 5 bases, with 13 bases separating them. This CDR3 region has 14 residues. CDR3 in amino acids: CASSPAPGRTEAFF. DNA for the CDR3: TGTGCCAGCTCACCCGCTCCAGGGAGGACTGAAGCTTTCTTT.

The chain combines TRBV5-5 with TRBJ1-2, with TRBD1 matching over 7 bases. V lost 3 bases to trimming and J lost 4 bases; unmatched junction nucleotides: 6. Germline lookup yields CDR1 SGHKS and CDR2 YYEKEE (reference sequence). The CDR3 runs to 14 residues. The CDR3 DNA is TGTGCCAGCAGCTCTGCCGCAGGGGGCTATGGCTACACCTTC. The encoded protein is CASSSAAGGYGYTF.

This clone has only a few counts. The chain has TRBV5-1 and TRBJ2-7; D is perhaps TRBD2 (6 bases). Deletions cut 0 bases from V and 1 base from J, with 11 bases between. The CDR3 covers 15 residues. Germline CDR1 reads SGHRS; CDR2 reads YFSETQ. CDR3: CASSLGGSGSYEQYF. As DNA, the CDR3 is TGCGCCAGCAGCTTGGGTGGGAGCGGGTCCTACGAGCAGTACTTC.

The chain combines TRBV3-1 (or the pseudogene TRBV3-2) with TRBJ2-1; 7 bases align to TRBD1. The CDR3 loop spans 17 amino acids. Looked up from germline, CDR1 is LGHDT and CDR2 is YNNKEL (reference sequence). V lost 0 bases to trimming and J lost 4 bases; unmatched junction nucleotides: 9. CDR3: CASSQDREGARYNEQFF. CDR3 nucleotide sequence: TGTGCCAGCAGCCAAGATCGCGAGGGGGCAAGGTACAATGAGCAGTTCTTC.

In this sample, this clone turned up a few times. This chain connects TRBV3-1 (or the pseudogene TRBV3-2) to TRBJ1-3, with D unresolved. The CDR3 covers 15 residues. V shed 3 bases and J shed 9 bases, with 18 bases lying between them. Looked up from germline, CDR1 is LGHDT and CDR2 is YNNKEL (reference sequence). CDR3 coding DNA: TGTGCCAGCAGCCACCCGCGAACTGGATTAGTCACCATATATTTT. Its translation is CASSHPRTGLVTIYF.

The gene calls are TRBV5-4 and TRBJ1-2, with D tentatively TRBD1 (6 bases). V dropped 3 bases and J dropped 7 bases, with 13 bases sitting between them. The CDR3 has 13 residues. The germline V gene encodes CDR1 SGHNT and CDR2 YYREEE (reference sequence). CDR3 nucleotides: TGTGCCAGCAGCTCACAGGGTGGCGCTGGCTACACCTTC. It codes for CASSSQGGAGYTF.

The chain carries TRBV15 and TRBJ2-5, with D hard to call. This CDR3 region has 12 residues. Per the germline V gene, CDR1 is LNHNV and CDR2 is YYDKDF (reference sequence). V was trimmed by 2 bases and J by 9 bases, leaving 10 bases between them. As DNA, the CDR3 is TGTGCCACCAGCAGACCTTCGCAGTCCCAGTACTTC. Encoded protein: CATSRPSQSQYF.

The chain employs TRBV5-4 and TRBJ2-7, with 9 bases fitting TRBD1. Trimming at V came to 4 bases and at J to 1 base, leaving 6 bases not matched to a gene. CDR3 size: 15 residues. Germline values: CDR1 SGHNT, CDR2 YYREEE (reference sequence). The CDR3 region is CASSPDRGLSYEQYF. In DNA, the CDR3 is TGTGCCAGCAGCCCAGACAGGGGGTTGTCCTACGAGCAGTACTTC.

This chain uses TRBV5-4 with TRBJ2-5, with D tentatively TRBD1 (5 bases). Per germline, CDR1 SGHNT and CDR2 YYREEE (reference sequence). The CDR3 runs to 14 residues. The V and J ends lost 0 bases and 6 bases respectively, with 12 bases between them. The CDR3 is CASSLETGAKTQYF. The CDR3 DNA reads as TGTGCCAGCAGCTTGGAGACTGGGGCCAAGACCCAGTACTTC. Variable domain in full (rest from reference TRBV5-4 and TRBJ2-5): ETGVTQSPTHLIKTRGQQVTLRCSSQSGHNTVSWYQQALGQGPQFIFQYYREEENGRGNFPPRFSGLQFPNYSSELNVNALELDDSALYLCASSLETGAKTQYFGPGTRLLVL.

The chain recombines TRBV30 with TRBJ1-5; D is undetermined. V dropped 1 base and J dropped 0 bases, with 10 bases sitting between them. The CDR3 has 15 amino acids. Germline V CDR1 and CDR2: GTSNPN, SVGIG (reference sequence). Here the CDR3 reads CAWSEPVNSNQPQHF. CDR3 nucleotides: TGTGCCTGGAGTGAACCGGTTAATAGCAATCAGCCCCAGCATTTT.

This clone has only a few counts. The chain recombines TRBV10-2 with TRBJ2-5; TRBD2 matches 8 bases. Germline V gene lookup returns CDR1 WSHSY and CDR2 SAAADI. V was pared by 3 bases and J by 5 bases, with 17 bases of the junction left unmatched. The CDR3 runs 18 residues. CDR3 nucleotides: TGCGCCAGCAGTGATAGGGGCCGCGGGACTAGAGATGGGGAGACCCAGTACTTC. Residues: CASSDRGRGTRDGETQYF.

The V gene is TRBV29-1, the J gene TRBJ1-1, with a weak D call TRBD1 (5 bases). Germline assignment: CDR1 SQVTM and CDR2 ANQGSEA. This CDR3 has 13 amino acids. V gave up 4 bases and J gave up 1 base, with 10 bases separating them. The CDR3 sequence: CSVAGQANTEAFF. CDR3 nucleotide sequence: TGCAGCGTTGCTGGACAAGCGAACACTGAAGCTTTCTTT.

This clone was observed once. The gene calls are TRBV5-1 and TRBJ2-1, with 11 bases lining up with TRBD2. The CDR3 contains 16 residues. The V segment lost 1 base and the J segment 6 bases; nucleotides outside the gene matches: 6. Germline CDR1 SGHRS, CDR2 YFSETQ. Here the CDR3 DNA reads TGCGCCAGCAGCTTGTACCCGGGACTAGCGGCCAATGAGCAGTTCTTC. Translation gives CASSLYPGLAANEQFF.

J is TRBJ1-4 and V is TRBV28; D is ambiguous. The CDR3 sequence is 14 residues long. The V and J ends lost 5 bases and 14 bases respectively, with 21 bases between them. Germline V gene data show CDR1 as MDHEN and CDR2 as SYDVKM. The CDR3 DNA reads as TGTGCCAGCAGTCCTCCTACCGACGCATGGTGGCTGTTTTTT. It translates to CASSPPTDAWWLFF.

The chain uses TRBV7-2 and TRBJ1-2; D is perhaps TRBD1 (6 bases). Germline V CDR1 and CDR2: SGHTA, FQGNSA. The length of the CDR3 is 14 residues. V lost 4 bases and J 5 bases, leaving 14 bases between the germline ends. CDR3 in amino acids: CASSSPQQGYGYTF. The DNA for the CDR3 is TGTGCCAGCAGCTCCCCGCAACAGGGTTATGGCTACACCTTC. Full variable domain (remainder filled in from reference TRBV7-2 and TRBJ1-2): GAGVSQSPSNKVTEKGKDVELRCDPISGHTALYWYRQSLGQGLEFLIYFQGNSAPDKSGLPSDRFSAERTGGSVSTLTIQRTQQEDSAVYLCASSSPQQGYGYTFGSGTRLTVV.

V and J are TRBV5-1 and TRBJ2-4, with D uncertain. Germline V CDR1 and CDR2: SGHRS, YFSETQ. The CDR3 extends over 17 amino acids. The V end was cut by 3 bases, the J end by 0 bases, with 16 bases between. The DNA for the CDR3 is TGCGCCAGCAGCTCGATGTTAAGTGGGGTAGCCAAAAACATTCAGTACTTC. Its protein is CASSSMLSGVAKNIQYF.